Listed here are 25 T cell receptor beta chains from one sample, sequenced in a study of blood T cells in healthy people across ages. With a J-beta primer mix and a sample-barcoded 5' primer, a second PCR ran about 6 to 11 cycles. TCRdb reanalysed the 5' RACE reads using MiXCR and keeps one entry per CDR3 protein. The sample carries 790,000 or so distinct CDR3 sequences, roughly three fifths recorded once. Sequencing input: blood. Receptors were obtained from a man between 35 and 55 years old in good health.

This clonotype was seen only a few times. The CDR3 nucleotides read TGTGCCAGCAGCCGGACTAGCGTGGGGCCTTCAGATACGCAGTATTTT. It yields the protein CASSRTSVGPSDTQYF. J is TRBJ2-3 and V is TRBV7-2; TRBD2 matches 9 bases. CDR1 SGHTA and CDR2 FQGNSA come from the germline V gene. Germline trimming cut 5 bases from V and 4 bases from J; bases unmatched to any gene: 10. This CDR3 spans 16 amino acids.

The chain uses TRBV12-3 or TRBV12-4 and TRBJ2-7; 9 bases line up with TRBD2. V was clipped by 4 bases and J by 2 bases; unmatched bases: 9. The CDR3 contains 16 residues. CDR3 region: CASSSLGTSFTYEQYF. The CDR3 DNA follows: TGTGCCAGCAGTTCACTCGGGACTAGCTTCACCTACGAGCAGTACTTC.

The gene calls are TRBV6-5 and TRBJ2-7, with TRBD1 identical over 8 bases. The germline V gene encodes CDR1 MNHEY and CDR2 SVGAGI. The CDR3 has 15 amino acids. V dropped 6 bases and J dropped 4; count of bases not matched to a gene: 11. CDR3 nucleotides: TGTGCCAGCAGATCCGGACAGGGAGAAGGATACGAGCAGTACTTC. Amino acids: CASRSGQGEGYEQYF.

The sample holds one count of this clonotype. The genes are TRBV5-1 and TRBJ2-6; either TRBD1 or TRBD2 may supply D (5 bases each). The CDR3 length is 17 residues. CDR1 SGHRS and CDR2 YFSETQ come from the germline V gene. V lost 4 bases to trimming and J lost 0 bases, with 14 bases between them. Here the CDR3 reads CASSPPGRNSGANVLTF. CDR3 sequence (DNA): TGCGCCAGCAGCCCGCCGGGACGTAACTCTGGGGCCAACGTCCTGACTTTC.

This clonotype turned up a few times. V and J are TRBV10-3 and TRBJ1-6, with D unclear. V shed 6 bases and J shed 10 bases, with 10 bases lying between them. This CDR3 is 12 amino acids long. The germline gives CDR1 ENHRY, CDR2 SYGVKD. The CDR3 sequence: CAISSDTSPLHF. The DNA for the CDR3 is TGTGCCATCAGCTCCGACACATCACCCCTCCACTTT.

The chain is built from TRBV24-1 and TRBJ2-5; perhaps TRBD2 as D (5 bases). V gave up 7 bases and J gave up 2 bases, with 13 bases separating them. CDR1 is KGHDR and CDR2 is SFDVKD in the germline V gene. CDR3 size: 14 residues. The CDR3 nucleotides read TGTGCCACCAGATGTCGTCGGGATCAAGAGACCCAGTACTTC. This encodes CATRCRRDQETQYF.

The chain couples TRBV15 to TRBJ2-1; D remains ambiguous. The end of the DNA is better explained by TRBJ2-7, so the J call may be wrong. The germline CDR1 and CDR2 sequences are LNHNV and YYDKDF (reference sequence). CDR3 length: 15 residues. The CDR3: CATSRYSDSYNEQYF. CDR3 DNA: TGTGCCACCAGCAGATACAGTGACTCCTACAATGAGCAGTACTTC.

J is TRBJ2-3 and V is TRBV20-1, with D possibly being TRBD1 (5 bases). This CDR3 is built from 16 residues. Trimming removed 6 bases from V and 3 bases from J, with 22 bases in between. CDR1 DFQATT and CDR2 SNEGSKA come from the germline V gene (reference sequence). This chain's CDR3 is CSAIRGREIETDTQYF. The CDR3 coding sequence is TGCAGTGCAATAAGGGGTCGCGAGATAGAGACAGATACGCAGTATTTT.

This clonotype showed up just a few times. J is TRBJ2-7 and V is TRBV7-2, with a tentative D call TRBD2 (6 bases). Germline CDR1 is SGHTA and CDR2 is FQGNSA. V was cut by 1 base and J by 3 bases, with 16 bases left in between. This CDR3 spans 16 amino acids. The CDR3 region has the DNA TGTGCCAGCAGCTTAGGAGGCGGGAAGGGAATCTACGAGCAGTACTTC. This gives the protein CASSLGGGKGIYEQYF. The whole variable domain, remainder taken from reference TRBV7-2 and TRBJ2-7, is GAGVSQSPSNKVTEKGKDVELRCDPISGHTALYWYRQSLGQGLEFLIYFQGNSAPDKSGLPSDRFSAERTGGSVSTLTIQRTQQEDSAVYLCASSLGGGKGIYEQYFGPGTRLTVT.

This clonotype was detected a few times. This CDR3 is CASSFAAPNEQFF. CDR3 coding DNA: TGTGCCAGCAGTTTTGCCGCACCAAATGAGCAGTTCTTC. J is TRBJ2-1 and V is TRBV28; no reliable D call. V lost 3 bases, J lost 7 bases, and 10 bases lay in between. The CDR3 is 13 amino acids. Germline V gene data show CDR1 as MDHEN and CDR2 as SYDVKM.

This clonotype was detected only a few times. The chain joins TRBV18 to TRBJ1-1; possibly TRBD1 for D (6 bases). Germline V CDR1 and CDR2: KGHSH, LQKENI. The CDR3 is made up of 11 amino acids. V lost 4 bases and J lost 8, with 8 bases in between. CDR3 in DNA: TGTGCCAGCTCACTACAGGGAGAAGCTTTCTTT. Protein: CASSLQGEAFF.

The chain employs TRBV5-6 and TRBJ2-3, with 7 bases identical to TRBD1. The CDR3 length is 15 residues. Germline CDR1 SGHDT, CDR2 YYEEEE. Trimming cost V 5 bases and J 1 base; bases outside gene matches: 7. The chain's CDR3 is CASSIQGFRTDTQYF. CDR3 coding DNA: TGTGCCAGCAGTATACAGGGGTTCCGCACAGATACGCAGTATTTT.

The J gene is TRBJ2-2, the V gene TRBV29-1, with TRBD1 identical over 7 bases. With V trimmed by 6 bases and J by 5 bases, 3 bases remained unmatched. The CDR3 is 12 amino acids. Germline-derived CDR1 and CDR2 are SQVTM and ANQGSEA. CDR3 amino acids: CSVNRGTGELFF. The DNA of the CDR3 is TGCAGCGTGAACAGGGGTACCGGGGAGCTGTTTTTT.

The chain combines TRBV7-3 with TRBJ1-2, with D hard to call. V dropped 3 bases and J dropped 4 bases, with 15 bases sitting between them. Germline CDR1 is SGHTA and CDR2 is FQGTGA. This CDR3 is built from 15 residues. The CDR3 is CASSFGGPSVYGYTF. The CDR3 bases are TGTGCCAGCAGCTTTGGTGGACCCTCGGTCTATGGCTACACCTTC.

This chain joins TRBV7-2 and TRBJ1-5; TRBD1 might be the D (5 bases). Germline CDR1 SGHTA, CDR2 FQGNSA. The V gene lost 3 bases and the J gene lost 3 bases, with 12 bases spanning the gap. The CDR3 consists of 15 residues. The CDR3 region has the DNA TGTGCCAGCAGCTTCACGGGGGTTTACAATCAGCCCCAGCATTTT. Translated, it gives CASSFTGVYNQPQHF. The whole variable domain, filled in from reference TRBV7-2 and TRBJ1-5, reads GAGVSQSPSNKVTEKGKDVELRCDPISGHTALYWYRQSLGQGLEFLIYFQGNSAPDKSGLPSDRFSAERTGGSVSTLTIQRTQQEDSAVYLCASSFTGVYNQPQHFGDGTRLSIL.

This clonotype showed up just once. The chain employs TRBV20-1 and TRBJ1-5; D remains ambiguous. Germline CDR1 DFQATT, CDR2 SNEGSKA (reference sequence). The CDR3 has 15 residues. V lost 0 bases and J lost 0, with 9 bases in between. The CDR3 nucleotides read TGCAGTGCTAGAGATCCTTGGGGTAGCAATCAGCCCCAGCATTTT. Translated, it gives CSARDPWGSNQPQHF.

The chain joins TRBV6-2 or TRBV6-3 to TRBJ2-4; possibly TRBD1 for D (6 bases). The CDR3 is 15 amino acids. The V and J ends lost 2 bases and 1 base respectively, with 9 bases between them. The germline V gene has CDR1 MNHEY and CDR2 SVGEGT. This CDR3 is CASSYPTGAKNIQYF. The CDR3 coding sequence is TGTGCCAGCAGTTACCCTACAGGGGCCAAAAACATTCAGTACTTC.

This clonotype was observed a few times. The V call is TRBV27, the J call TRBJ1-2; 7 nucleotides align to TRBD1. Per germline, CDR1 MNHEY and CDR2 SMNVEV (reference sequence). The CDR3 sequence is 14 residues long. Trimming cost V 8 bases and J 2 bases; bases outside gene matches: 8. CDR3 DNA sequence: TGTGCCAGCGGCGGCGAACAGGGGAACTATGGCTACACCTTC. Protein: CASGGEQGNYGYTF.

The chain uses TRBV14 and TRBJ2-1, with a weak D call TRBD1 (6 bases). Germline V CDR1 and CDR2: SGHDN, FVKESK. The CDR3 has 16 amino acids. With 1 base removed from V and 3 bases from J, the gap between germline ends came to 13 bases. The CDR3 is CASSQGGGEGYNEQFF. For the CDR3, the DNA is TGTGCCAGCAGCCAAGGAGGGGGAGAAGGCTACAATGAGCAGTTCTTC.

The DNA of the CDR3 is TGTGCCAGCAGCTCCCGCGGGGGTGGGGCGGCGAATAATCAGCCCCAGCATTTT. Translation: CASSSRGGGAANNQPQHF. The rearrangement uses TRBV7-2 and TRBJ1-5; perhaps TRBD1 as D (5 bases). Germline V gene lookup returns CDR1 SGHTA and CDR2 FQGNSA. CDR3 length: 18 residues. V was cut by 4 bases and J by 4 bases, with 23 bases left in between.

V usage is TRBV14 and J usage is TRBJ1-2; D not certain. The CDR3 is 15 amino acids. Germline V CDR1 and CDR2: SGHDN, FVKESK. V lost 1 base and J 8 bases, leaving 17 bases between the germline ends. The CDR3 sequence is CASSQGFRQAEGYTF. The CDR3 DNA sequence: TGTGCCAGCAGCCAAGGTTTCCGGCAGGCTGAGGGCTACACCTTC.

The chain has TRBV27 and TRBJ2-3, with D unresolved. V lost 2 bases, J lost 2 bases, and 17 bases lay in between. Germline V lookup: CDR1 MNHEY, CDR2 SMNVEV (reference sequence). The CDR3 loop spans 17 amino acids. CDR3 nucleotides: TGTGCCAGCAGTTTACTTTTTAGCTACCTTCCCACAGATACGCAGTATTTT. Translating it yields CASSLLFSYLPTDTQYF.

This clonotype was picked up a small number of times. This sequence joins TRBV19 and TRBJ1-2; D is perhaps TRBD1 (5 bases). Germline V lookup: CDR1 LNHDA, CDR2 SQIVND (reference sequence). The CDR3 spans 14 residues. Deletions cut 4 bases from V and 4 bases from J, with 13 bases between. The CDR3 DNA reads TGTGCCAGTAGTACGACAGCGAACATCTATGGCTACACCTTC. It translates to CASSTTANIYGYTF.

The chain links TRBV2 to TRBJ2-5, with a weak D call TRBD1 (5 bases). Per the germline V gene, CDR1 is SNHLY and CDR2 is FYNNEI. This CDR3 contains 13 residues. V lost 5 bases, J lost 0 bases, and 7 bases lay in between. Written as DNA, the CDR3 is TGTGCCAGCAGTAGACAGAACCAAGAGACCCAGTACTTC. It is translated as CASSRQNQETQYF.

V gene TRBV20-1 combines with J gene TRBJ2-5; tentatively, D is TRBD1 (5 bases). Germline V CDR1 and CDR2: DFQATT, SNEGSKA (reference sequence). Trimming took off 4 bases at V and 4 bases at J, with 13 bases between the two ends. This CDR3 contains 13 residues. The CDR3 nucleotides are TGCAGTGCTACAACGACAGTCGGAGAGACCCAGTACTTC. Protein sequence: CSATTTVGETQYF.